This T cell receptor beta chain was retrieved from a study of PD-1 blockade in classical Hodgkin lymphoma. Study-wide results and limits: When nivolumab was started under 1 year after ASCT, patients were excluded. The CD4+ diversity rise by C4D1 was clearest in complete responders.

The assay was immunoSEQ multiplex PCR, and TCRdb's table has in-frame clones only and misses some. The sample shows 84,000 or so clones, 85% to 95% of them seen only once. CDR1 MNHEY and CDR2 SVGAGI come from the germline V gene. Trimming removed 5 bases from V and 4 bases from J, with 11 bases in between. The CDR3 extends over 13 amino acids. About this clone: Its antigen remains unknown.

Every patient was affected by relapse after autologous stem cell transplantation, while exposure to brentuximab vedotin was not uniform. This receptor was taken from a human donor with classical Hodgkin lymphoma. The rearrangement joins TRBV6-5 to TRBJ2-5; D may match TRBD1 or TRBD2 (5 bases each). This material consisted of peripheral blood mononuclear cells (PBMCs), taken before the second cycle of nivolumab. CDR3 nucleotides: TGTGCCAGCAGTCCTCGTGGGGGAGAGACCCAGTACTTC. Its protein product is CASSPRGGETQYF.